This TCR beta chain was profiled in a study of blood T cell repertoires in COVID-19. About the research overall: Some COVID-19 samples were acute and others convalescent; all came from the United States, Italy and Spain. T cells, B-cell-depleted T cells, or PBMCs supplied cDNA or gDNA.

CDR3 length: 17 residues. Per germline, CDR1 SGHRS and CDR2 YFSETQ. The V end lost 7 bases, the J end lost 2 bases, and 22 bases lay between the germline ends. Methods used by the authors: The assay estimated nucleated cells by amplifying reference gene primers. The protocol was immunoSEQ multiplex PCR, while the TCRdb copy is restricted to in-frame clones and leaves out a portion. V and J calls and clone size are as listed in that table; D and trimming were resolved from the DNA. The repertoire holds 150,000 to 190,000 clones, with around four fifths as singletons. The chain uses TRBV5-1 and TRBJ1-3; D is ambiguous. The sequenced material came from peripheral blood. The sequence derives from a woman of 80 years or more with acute or convalescent COVID-19. The CDR3 reads CASPTLTARTTGNTIYF. DNA of the CDR3: TGCGCCAGCCCAACTTTGACCGCAAGGACTACTGGAAACACCATATATTTT.